This TCR beta chain is drawn from a study of blood T cell repertoires in COVID-19. Study-wide context: PBMCs, B-cell-depleted T cells, or T cells were the source of the cDNA or gDNA that made up the material.

In the authors' workflow: Estimation of nucleated cell counts was performed using reference gene primer amplification. Repertoires were generated with immunoSEQ multiplex PCR, while TCRdb's copy carries only in-frame clones and drops some. Clone size and V and J calls were adopted from that table, with D and trimming inferred from the DNA. The sample carries about 150,000 clones, more than 75% recorded once. Sequenced sample: peripheral blood. The TCR originated in a human donor with acute or convalescent COVID-19. The donor label of this sample is uncertain.

The CDR3 nucleotides read TGCGCCAGCAGCTTCACCTCGCCAGGGACAGGGGGAAAGAACGAGCAGTACTTC. Translated: CASSFTSPGTGGKNEQYF. V gene TRBV5-1 combines with J gene TRBJ2-7, with 11 bases matching TRBD1. CDR1 SGHRS and CDR2 YFSETQ come from the germline V gene. The CDR3 totals 18 residues. Trimming cost V 2 bases and J 5 bases; bases outside gene matches: 15. The entire variable domain, with the rest obtained from reference TRBV5-1 and TRBJ2-7, is as follows: KAGVTQTPRYLIKTRGQQVTLSCSPISGHRSVSWYQQTPGQGLQFLFEYFSETQRNKGNFPGRFSGRQFSNSRSEMNVSTLELGDSALYLCASSFTSPGTGGKNEQYFGPGTRLTVT.